These 27 T cell receptor beta chains originate from one sample sequenced in a study of naive and memory T cell subsets. An equimolar mix of two oligonucleotides served as the beta constant-region primer for TRBC1 and TRBC2. TCRdb re-called the UMI-ligation and nested PCR reads with MiXCR, one entry per CDR3 protein. Among tens of thousands of distinct CDR3 sequences listed, approximately 14% were seen once. Sequencing was carried out using central memory CD4+ T cells from blood. Receptors were obtained from a human donor in good health.

This clonotype was observed a handful of times. An end of the junction does not agree with germline; a read error may underlie this. The rearrangement links TRBV10-3 to TRBJ2-5; maybe TRBD1 (6 bases). The CDR3 covers 14 residues. The germline V gene encodes CDR1 ENHRY and CDR2 SYGVKD. The chain's CDR3 is CAIGESTGWETQYF. CDR3 bases: TGTGCCATCGGTGAGAGTACAGGGTGGGAGACCCAGTACTTC.

V and J are TRBV7-6 and TRBJ2-1, with TRBD2 matching 8 bases. The CDR3 is 13 amino acids. Germline values: CDR1 SGHVS, CDR2 FNYEAQ. V shed 5 bases and J 9 bases; nucleotides not matched to a gene: 6. In nucleotides, the CDR3 is TGTGCCAGCAGCCCTCGCCGGGAGGGTGAGCAGTTCTTC. Its translation is CASSPRREGEQFF.

This chain uses TRBV6-5 with TRBJ2-4; D possibly uses TRBD1 or TRBD2 (5 bases each). Per the germline V gene, CDR1 is MNHEY and CDR2 is SVGAGI. The CDR3 is made up of 13 amino acids. V lost 7 bases and J 0 bases, leaving 7 bases between the germline ends. The DNA for the CDR3 is TGTGCCAGCATGGGACCAGCCAAAAACATTCAGTACTTC. The encoded protein is CASMGPAKNIQYF.

In this sample, this clonotype turned up a few times. V is TRBV7-2 and J is TRBJ2-5; 11 positions agree with TRBD2. Looked up from germline, CDR1 is SGHTA and CDR2 is FQGNSA. Trimming removed 5 bases from V and 6 bases from J; junction bases left unmatched: 11. This CDR3 spans 16 amino acids. For the CDR3, the DNA is TGTGCCAGCAGCGGGAGTGTAGCGGGAGGGCCAAAGACCCAGTACTTC. This sequence encodes CASSGSVAGGPKTQYF.

The chain employs TRBV10-3 and TRBJ2-3, with 10 bases aligning to TRBD2. The CDR3 spans 16 residues. V shed 7 bases and J 1 base; nucleotides not matched to a gene: 8. Germline V gene data show CDR1 as ENHRY and CDR2 as SYGVKD. The CDR3 DNA reads TGTGCCATCAATAACGGCGGGACTAGCGGCACAGATACGCAGTATTTT. Translated: CAINNGGTSGTDTQYF.

This chain uses TRBV6-1 with TRBJ2-3; D is ambiguous. CDR3 length equals 16 residues. The germline CDR1 and CDR2 sequences are MNHNS and SASEGT. Deletions cut 5 bases from V and 1 base from J, with 16 bases between. The CDR3 here is CASSFSSTPGTDTQYF. In nucleotides, the CDR3 is TGTGCCAGCAGTTTCTCCAGTACCCCGGGCACAGATACGCAGTATTTT.

CDR3 loop: CAIRVAGSNTGELFF. The DNA of the CDR3 is TGTGCCATCAGGGTAGCGGGCTCGAACACCGGGGAGCTGTTTTTT. The V and J genes are TRBV10-3 and TRBJ2-2; TRBD2 aligns across 7 bases. J lost 0 bases, V lost 6 bases, and 4 bases had no gene match. The CDR3 is made up of 15 amino acids. From germline, CDR1 is ENHRY and CDR2 SYGVKD.

The V and J genes are TRBV7-2 and TRBJ2-3; a possible D gene is TRBD2 (6 bases). V was shortened by 0 bases and J by 1 base, with 11 bases between the two germline ends. The germline gives CDR1 SGHTA, CDR2 FQGNSA. This CDR3 spans 16 amino acids. CDR3 sequence reads: CASSLAAGLRTDTQYF. CDR3 nucleotides: TGTGCCAGCAGCTTAGCTGCGGGACTTCGCACAGATACGCAGTATTTT.

The chain uses TRBV5-4 and TRBJ1-1; tentative D call: TRBD1 (6 bases). V was cut by 4 bases and J by 1 base, with 14 bases left in between. Germline lookup yields CDR1 SGHNT and CDR2 YYREEE (reference sequence). The CDR3 length is 15 residues. The CDR3 sequence: CASSGKDRGNTEAFF. CDR3 DNA: TGTGCCAGCAGCGGAAAGGACAGAGGGAACACTGAAGCTTTCTTT.

J is TRBJ2-4 and V is TRBV28, with 9 nucleotides matching TRBD1. Germline assignment: CDR1 MDHEN and CDR2 SYDVKM. J gave up 3 bases and V 5 bases, and 11 bases lay outside the gene matches. This CDR3 contains 17 residues. CDR3 amino acids: CASSPPGQGGGKNIQYF. The CDR3 DNA sequence: TGTGCCAGCAGTCCGCCGGGACAGGGTGGGGGCAAAAACATTCAGTACTTC.

This clonotype was counted a few times. The J gene is TRBJ2-5, the V gene TRBV20-1, with 9 bases lining up with TRBD2. The germline V gene encodes CDR1 DFQATT and CDR2 SNEGSKA (reference sequence). CDR3 length: 14 amino acids. V dropped 5 bases and J dropped 2; count of bases not matched to a gene: 6. CDR3 protein: CSAVRSGRQETQYF. DNA of the CDR3: TGCAGTGCTGTCCGTAGCGGGAGACAAGAGACCCAGTACTTC.

This clonotype was counted only a few times. J is TRBJ2-3 and V is TRBV7-2, with 7 nucleotides matching TRBD2. CDR1 and CDR2 from the germline V gene are SGHTA and FQGNSA. CDR3 size: 18 residues. The V gene end was trimmed by 0 bases and the J gene end by 4 bases; junction bases not matched to a gene: 13. CDR3 sequence: CASSLAGAGEAGADTQYF. The CDR3, as DNA: TGTGCCAGCAGCTTAGCCGGGGCGGGGGAGGCTGGGGCAGATACGCAGTATTTT.

The table lists this clonotype with a few counts. V and J are TRBV7-9 and TRBJ1-1; D ambiguous. This CDR3 spans 14 amino acids. The germline gives CDR1 SEHNR, CDR2 FQNEAQ (reference sequence). Deletions cut 5 bases from V and 3 bases from J, with 13 bases between. CDR3 coding DNA: TGTGCCAGCAGCCCCAGCATGGTATACACTGAAGCTTTCTTT. Amino acid sequence: CASSPSMVYTEAFF.

The V call is TRBV15, the J call TRBJ1-5; maybe TRBD1 (5 bases). V was cut by 6 bases and J by 2 bases, with 11 bases left in between. The CDR3 is made up of 14 amino acids. The germline CDR1 and CDR2 sequences are LNHNV and YYDKDF (reference sequence). CDR3: CATSGGKGNQPQHF. The CDR3 nucleotides are TGTGCCACCAGTGGGGGGAAGGGCAATCAGCCCCAGCATTTT.

There are a few counts of this clonotype. Here the CDR3 DNA reads TGTGCCAGCAGCTTAGGGAATAATTCACCCCTCCACTTT. Amino acid sequence: CASSLGNNSPLHF. The J gene is TRBJ1-6, the V gene TRBV7-6; D not resolved. Trimming shortened V by 1 base and J by 5 bases, and 3 bases separated the two germline ends. From germline, CDR1 is SGHVS and CDR2 FNYEAQ. CDR3 size: 13 residues.

The gene calls are TRBV10-3 and TRBJ1-4; D unclear. V lost 6 bases and J 4 bases, leaving 9 bases between the germline ends. This CDR3 has 13 amino acids. Germline CDR1 reads ENHRY; CDR2 reads SYGVKD. In DNA, the CDR3 is TGTGCCATCAGAGGACGGATTAATGAAAAACTGTTTTTT. The encoded protein is CAIRGRINEKLFF.

Ten or more counts support this clonotype. The CDR3 here is CSVRELENSPLHF. CDR3 coding DNA: TGCAGCGTGAGAGAGCTAGAAAATTCACCCCTCCACTTT. This rearrangement joins TRBV29-1 to TRBJ1-6; D is unresolved. The germline CDR1 and CDR2 sequences are SQVTM and ANQGSEA. The CDR3 extends over 13 amino acids. V was trimmed by 6 bases and J by 7 bases, leaving 13 bases between them.

The rearrangement joins TRBV29-1 to TRBJ1-1; D remains unclear. Germline V gene data show CDR1 as SQVTM and CDR2 as ANQGSEA. The CDR3 spans 12 residues. Trimming stripped 3 bases from V and 7 bases from J, with 12 bases between. CDR3 nucleotide sequence: TGCAGCGTTGATGGGTTCGTGAGTGAAGCTTTCTTT. It yields the protein CSVDGFVSEAFF.

This clonotype has a count of ten or more. This chain connects TRBV4-2 to TRBJ2-7; TRBD2 aligns across 11 bases. With 2 bases clipped from V and 9 bases from J, the junction kept 9 bases outside the gene matches. Germline values: CDR1 LGHNA, CDR2 YNFKEQ. The CDR3 is made up of 15 amino acids. In nucleotides, the CDR3 is TGTGCCAGCAGCCAACCGGGACTAGCGGCCGGGGGGCAGTACTTC. As protein: CASSQPGLAAGGQYF.

This clonotype was found a few times. The chain is built from TRBV7-2 and TRBJ2-2; D remains ambiguous. Germline lookup yields CDR1 SGHTA and CDR2 FQGNSA. Trimming shortened V by 6 bases and J by 3 bases, and 20 bases separated the two germline ends. There are 17 residues in the CDR3. The CDR3, as DNA: TGTGCCAGCAGTCTCTTAGCCACGGCCTCTTACACCGGGGAGCTGTTTTTT. It is translated as CASSLLATASYTGELFF.

The chain joins TRBV28 to TRBJ2-1; 11 positions match TRBD2. Germline assignment: CDR1 MDHEN and CDR2 SYDVKM. J was trimmed by 9 bases and V by 4 bases; bases with no gene match: 11. The CDR3 is 16 amino acids. The CDR3 bases are TGTGCCAGCAGTTCTATAGCGGGAGGGCGGGGCGGTGAGCAGTTCTTC. This gives the protein CASSSIAGGRGGEQFF.

There are a few counts of this clonotype. This chain uses TRBV12-3 or TRBV12-4 with TRBJ1-5; D possibly corresponds to TRBD1 (5 bases). Trimming shortened V by 7 bases and J by 0 bases, and 10 bases separated the two germline ends. The CDR3 has 14 residues. The CDR3 bases are TGTGCCAGCACGAGACAGCCTAGCAATCAGCCCCAGCATTTT. This gives the protein CASTRQPSNQPQHF.

This chain connects TRBV12-3 or TRBV12-4 to TRBJ1-5; D is perhaps TRBD1 (6 bases). This CDR3 has 15 residues. The V end lost 4 bases, the J end lost 4 bases, and 14 bases lay between the germline ends. The CDR3 DNA follows: TGTGCCAGCAGTTATGTCTCTACAGGGAATCAGCCCCAGCATTTT. It encodes CASSYVSTGNQPQHF.

This chain uses TRBV20-1 with TRBJ2-3, with 10 positions matching TRBD1. The CDR3 is made up of 15 amino acids. Germline V CDR1 and CDR2: DFQATT, SNEGSKA (reference sequence). The CDR3, as DNA: TGCATCTACCCCGCCGGGACAGGGGGCACAGATACGCAGTATTTT. This translates into CIYPAGTGGTDTQYF.

The V call is TRBV11-3, the J call TRBJ2-7; 8 bases line up with TRBD1. Germline CDR1 SGHNT, CDR2 YENEEA. J was trimmed by 6 bases and V by 1 base; bases with no gene match: 2. This CDR3 is 13 amino acids long. CDR3 sequence reads: CASSLGTGREQYF. DNA for the CDR3: TGTGCCAGCAGCTTAGGGACAGGGCGCGAGCAGTACTTC.

This clonotype was observed a handful of times. Being one base from a much bigger clone, this may be a read error. The gene calls are TRBV29-1 and TRBJ2-3; D is unresolved. The CDR3 is 9 amino acids. From germline, CDR1 is SQVTM and CDR2 ANQGSEA. For the CDR3, the DNA is TGCAGCGGTGAAGAACCTTCAACTTTT. Translation gives CSGEEPSTF.

This clonotype was detected a few times. The gene calls are TRBV20-1 and TRBJ2-3, with a weak D call TRBD1 (6 bases). V lost 3 bases, J lost 2 bases, and 15 bases lay in between. CDR1 DFQATT and CDR2 SNEGSKA come from the germline V gene (reference sequence). This CDR3 region has 15 residues. CDR3: CSASPLTGSTDTQYF. CDR3 DNA sequence: TGCAGTGCTAGCCCGCTCACAGGGTCCACAGATACGCAGTATTTT.